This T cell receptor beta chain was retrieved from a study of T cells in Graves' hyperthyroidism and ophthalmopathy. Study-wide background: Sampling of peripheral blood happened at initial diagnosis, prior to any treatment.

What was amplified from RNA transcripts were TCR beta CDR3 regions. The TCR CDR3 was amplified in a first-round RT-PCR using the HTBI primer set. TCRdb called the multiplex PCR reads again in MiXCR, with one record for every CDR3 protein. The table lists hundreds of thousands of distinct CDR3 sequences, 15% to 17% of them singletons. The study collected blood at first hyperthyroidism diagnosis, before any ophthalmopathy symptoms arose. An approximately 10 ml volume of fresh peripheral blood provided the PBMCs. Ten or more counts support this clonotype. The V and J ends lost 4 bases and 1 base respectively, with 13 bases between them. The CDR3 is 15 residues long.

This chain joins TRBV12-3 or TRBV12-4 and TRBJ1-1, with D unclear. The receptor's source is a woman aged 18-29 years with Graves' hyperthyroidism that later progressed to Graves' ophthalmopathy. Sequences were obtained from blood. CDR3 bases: TGTGCCAGCAGTTCTCCCGCCGGAGCGAACACTGAAGCTTTCTTT. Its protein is CASSSPAGANTEAFF.